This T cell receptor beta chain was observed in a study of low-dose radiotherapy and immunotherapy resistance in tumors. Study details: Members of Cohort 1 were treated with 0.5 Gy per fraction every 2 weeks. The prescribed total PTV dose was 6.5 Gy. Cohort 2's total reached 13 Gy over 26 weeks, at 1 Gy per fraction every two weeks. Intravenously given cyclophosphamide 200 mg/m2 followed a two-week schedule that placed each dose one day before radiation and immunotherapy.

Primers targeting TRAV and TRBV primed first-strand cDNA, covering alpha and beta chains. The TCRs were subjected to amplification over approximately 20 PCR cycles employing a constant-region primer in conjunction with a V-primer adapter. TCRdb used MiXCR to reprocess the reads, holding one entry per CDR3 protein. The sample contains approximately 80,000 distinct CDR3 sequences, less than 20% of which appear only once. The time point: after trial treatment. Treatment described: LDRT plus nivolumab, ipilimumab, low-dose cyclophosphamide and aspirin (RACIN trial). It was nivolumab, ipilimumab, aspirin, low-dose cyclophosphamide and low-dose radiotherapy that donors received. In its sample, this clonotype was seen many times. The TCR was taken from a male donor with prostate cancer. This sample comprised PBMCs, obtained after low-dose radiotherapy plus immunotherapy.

The CDR3 here is CSAPPGQGGMGRRETQYF. The CDR3 nucleotides are TGCAGTGCTCCACCGGGGCAGGGGGGCATGGGGCGCCGGGAGACCCAGTACTTC. The chain has TRBV20-1 and TRBJ2-5, with a possible D match to TRBD1 (7 bases). The CDR3 contains 18 residues. V lost 5 bases to trimming and J lost 5 bases, with 30 bases between them. The germline gives CDR1 DFQATT, CDR2 SNEGSKA (reference sequence).